This T cell receptor beta chain was documented in a study of blood T cell repertoires in COVID-19. In the study overall: Sites in the United States, Italy and Spain provided acute and convalescent COVID-19 samples. T cells, B-cell-depleted T cells, or PBMCs supplied cDNA or gDNA.

Trimming shortened V by 0 bases and J by 0 bases, and 7 bases separated the two germline ends. Germline V lookup: CDR1 SGDLS, CDR2 YYNGEE. This CDR3 contains 15 residues. In the original workflow: By means of reference gene primer amplification, nucleated cell counts were estimated. Using immunoSEQ multiplex PCR, the repertoire was profiled, and TCRdb retains in-frame clones only, with some absent. V and J calls plus clone size are reproduced from that table; the DNA served to infer D and trimming. The sample records about 150,000 clones, 85% to 90% being singletons. This clone was seen only once. The sample taken for sequencing was peripheral blood. This clonotype originated in a man aged 55 to 70 with active or convalescent COVID-19. V is TRBV9 and J is TRBJ1-3; D is unresolved. CDR3 DNA sequence: TGTGCCAGCAGCGTAGCGGAGGGCTCTGGAAACACCATATATTTT. This translates into CASSVAEGSGNTIYF. Full variable domain (missing parts from reference TRBV9 and TRBJ1-3): DSGVTQTPKHLITATGQRVTLRCSPRSGDLSVYWYQQSLDQGLQFLIQYYNGEERAKGNILERFSAQQFPDLHSELNLSSLELGDSALYFCASSVAEGSGNTIYFGEGSWLTVV.